Below, 30 T cell receptor beta chains from the same sample are listed, as sequenced in a study of blood T cells in healthy people across ages. The second PCR ran roughly 6 to 11 cycles with a sample-barcoded 5' primer and J-beta primers. TCRdb independently ran MiXCR on the 5' RACE reads; one entry per CDR3 protein. The top ten hold around 4% of the sample, which has about 1.5 million distinct CDR3 sequences, around 40% seen once. The sequencing input was blood. All receptors derive from a woman under 30 in good health.

This chain links TRBV20-1 with TRBJ1-1; D not certain. Germline values: CDR1 DFQATT, CDR2 SNEGSKA (reference sequence). This CDR3 is built from 11 residues. The ends were cut back, 1 base at V and 7 bases at J, with 7 bases in the middle. The CDR3 nucleotides read TGCAGTGCTAGAGGAGAGCTTGAAGCTTTCTTT. Its translation is CSARGELEAFF.

The chain joins TRBV4-1 to TRBJ1-2; 10 bases fit TRBD1. Germline CDR1 MGHRA, CDR2 YSYEKL. V trimming: 1 base; J trimming: 5 bases; junction bases outside the gene matches: 7. This CDR3 spans 16 amino acids. The CDR3, as DNA: TGCGCCAGCAGCCAAGTGGGGGGACAGGGGAATTATGGCTACACCTTC. Translating it yields CASSQVGGQGNYGYTF.

In regard to this clonotype: Sequence at one end of the junction differs from germline and may be a read error. The V gene is TRBV27, the J gene TRBJ2-7; maybe TRBD1 (6 bases). Looked up from germline, CDR1 is MNHEY and CDR2 is SMNVEV (reference sequence). This CDR3 has 14 amino acids. CDR3 amino acids: CASSLSRGPYEKYF. CDR3 sequence (DNA): TGTGCCAGCAGTTTATCCAGGGGTCCCTACGAGAAGTACTTC.

The genes are TRBV11-2 and TRBJ2-3; D is perhaps TRBD1 (6 bases). CDR3 length: 15 amino acids. The germline CDR1 and CDR2 sequences are SGHAT and FQNNGV. V was cut by 5 bases and J by 2 bases, with 14 bases left in between. The CDR3: CASSITTGFTDTQYF. CDR3 nucleotide sequence: TGTGCCAGCAGCATTACGACAGGTTTCACAGATACGCAGTATTTT.

The chain couples TRBV6-5 to TRBJ2-7; perhaps D is TRBD1 or TRBD2 (5 bases each). CDR3 length equals 17 residues. Trimming took off 0 bases at V and 0 bases at J, with 15 bases between the two ends. CDR1 and CDR2 from the germline V gene are MNHEY and SVGAGI. The CDR3 loop reads CASSYSRWDGYSYEQYF. Written as DNA, the CDR3 is TGTGCCAGCAGTTACTCGAGGTGGGACGGGTACTCCTACGAGCAGTACTTC.

This clonotype was counted only a few times. The chain uses TRBV7-2 and TRBJ2-5, with D perhaps matching TRBD2 (5 bases). The germline V gene has CDR1 SGHTA and CDR2 FQGNSA. V lost 2 bases and J 1 base, leaving 8 bases between the germline ends. This CDR3 is 14 amino acids long. CDR3: CASSLTGIQETQYF. DNA of the CDR3: TGTGCCAGCAGCTTAACGGGGATCCAAGAGACCCAGTACTTC.

J is TRBJ2-5 and V is TRBV6-1, with D possibly TRBD2 on 6 matching bases. Looked up from germline, CDR1 is MNHNS and CDR2 is SASEGT. This CDR3 region has 13 residues. The germline V and J ends were trimmed by 6 bases and 11 bases, with 19 bases remaining between them. CDR3 in amino acids: CASRVGGGNEQYF. The CDR3 DNA sequence: TGTGCCAGCAGGGTGGGGGGAGGCAATGAGCAGTACTTC.

The chain carries TRBV5-1 and TRBJ2-7, with D possibly being TRBD1 (6 bases). From germline, CDR1 is SGHRS and CDR2 YFSETQ. The V end was cut by 4 bases, the J end by 7 bases, with 18 bases between. This CDR3 comprises 14 residues. CDR3 sequence reads: CASSAGDGIEEQYF. In nucleotides, the CDR3 is TGCGCCAGCAGCGCAGGGGACGGGATAGAAGAGCAGTACTTC.

Comments on this clonotype: Possible read error: a much larger clone is one base away. V usage is TRBV29-1 and J usage is TRBJ2-7; D remains ambiguous. The V gene's germline CDR1 is SQVTM and CDR2 ANQGSEA. V lost 2 bases and J lost 9, with 20 bases in between. This CDR3 has 14 amino acids. The CDR3: CSVEQRSTVITQYF. Here the CDR3 DNA reads TGCAGCGTTGAACAAAGATCGACTGTTATTACGCAGTACTTC.

This clonotype was detected only a few times. V and J are TRBV4-1 and TRBJ2-7; maybe TRBD2 (5 bases). CDR3 length: 16 amino acids. The V and J ends lost 0 bases and 4 bases respectively, with 16 bases between them. CDR1 is MGHRA and CDR2 is YSYEKL in the germline V gene. As DNA, the CDR3 is TGCGCCAGCAGCCAAGACGGCGGGCGTTCGGATTACGAGCAGTACTTC. It codes for CASSQDGGRSDYEQYF.

This clonotype has a count of ten or more. V is TRBV2 and J is TRBJ2-5, with TRBD2 matching 11 bases. CDR3 size: 14 residues. CDR1 and CDR2 from the germline V gene are SNHLY and FYNNEI. Germline trimming cut 2 bases from V and 4 bases from J; bases unmatched to any gene: 0. The DNA of the CDR3 is TGTGCCAGCAGTGAACTAGCGGGAGGAGAGACCCAGTACTTC. It codes for CASSELAGGETQYF.

In this sample, this clonotype turned up a few times. The gene calls are TRBV30 and TRBJ1-1; no definite D call. Germline CDR1 GTSNPN, CDR2 SVGIG (reference sequence). This CDR3 is 15 amino acids long. V was trimmed by 0 bases and J by 3 bases, leaving 14 bases between them. The CDR3 nucleotides are TGTGCCTGGAGTGTAGGGTGGAAGGGAGACACTGAAGCTTTCTTT. This translates into CAWSVGWKGDTEAFF.

This clonotype was observed a handful of times. V usage is TRBV9 and J usage is TRBJ1-3; 8 nucleotides match TRBD1. This CDR3 has 15 residues. With V trimmed by 4 bases and J by 2 bases, 5 bases remained unmatched. CDR1 and CDR2 (germline): SGDLS, YYNGEE. CDR3 residues: CASSPQTGAGNTIYF. The CDR3 coding sequence is TGTGCCAGCAGCCCGCAGACAGGGGCTGGAAACACCATATATTTT.

J is TRBJ1-1 and V is TRBV6-1; TRBD1 is a possible D gene (5 bases). There are 12 residues in the CDR3. The ends were cut back, 3 bases at V and 9 bases at J, with 11 bases in the middle. Germline CDR1 is MNHNS and CDR2 is SASEGT. The CDR3 here is CASSDGGIQAFF. The CDR3 region has the DNA TGTGCCAGCAGTGATGGGGGAATTCAAGCTTTCTTT.

The chain carries TRBV29-1 and TRBJ2-1, with 10 bases identical to TRBD1. Germline CDR1 reads SQVTM; CDR2 reads ANQGSEA. CDR3 length equals 13 residues. V shed 7 bases and J 4 bases; nucleotides not matched to a gene: 4. CDR3 DNA sequence: TGCAGCGGGCCGGGACAGGGGTACAATGAGCAGTTCTTC. Amino acids: CSGPGQGYNEQFF.

This clonotype was counted only a few times. V is TRBV6-5 and J is TRBJ2-3, with TRBD2 identical over 9 bases. The CDR3 consists of 15 residues. Germline values: CDR1 MNHEY, CDR2 SVGAGI. After removal of 2 bases from V and 7 bases from J, the junction contained 7 bases not matched to a gene. The chain's CDR3 is CASSYATGTSYTQYF. The CDR3 DNA reads as TGTGCCAGCAGTTACGCGACCGGGACTAGCTATACGCAGTATTTT.

This chain links TRBV20-1 with TRBJ1-5; D remains unclear. CDR1 and CDR2 (germline): DFQATT, SNEGSKA (reference sequence). V dropped 1 base and J dropped 1 base, with 11 bases sitting between them. The CDR3 is made up of 15 amino acids. CDR3 sequence reads: CSARGGSLSNQPQHF. Written as DNA, the CDR3 is TGCAGTGCTAGAGGTGGCTCATTGAGCAATCAGCCCCAGCATTTT.

The chain is built from TRBV7-8 and TRBJ1-5, with a possible D match to TRBD1 (5 bases). The CDR3 is 13 amino acids. Trimming stripped 5 bases from V and 8 bases from J, with 13 bases between. Germline CDR1 SGHVS, CDR2 FQNEAQ. The CDR3 DNA follows: TGTGCCAGCAGCCCAGGGTCTGGCGAGCCCCAGCATTTT. Translating it yields CASSPGSGEPQHF. Using reference TRBV7-8 and TRBJ1-5 for the parts outside the CDR3, the full variable domain is GAGVSQSPRYKVAKRGQDVALRCDPISGHVSLFWYQQALGQGPEFLTYFQNEAQLDKSGLPSDRFFAERPEGSVSTLKIQRTQQEDSAVYLCASSPGSGEPQHFGDGTRLSIL.

The V gene is TRBV7-9, the J gene TRBJ1-2; tentatively, D is TRBD1 (6 bases). From germline, CDR1 is SEHNR and CDR2 FQNEAQ (reference sequence). V shed 2 bases and J shed 2 bases, with 9 bases lying between them. The CDR3 has 14 residues. The CDR3 region is CASSLRGDNYGYTF. The CDR3 region has the DNA TGTGCCAGCAGCTTAAGGGGGGACAACTATGGCTACACCTTC.

This clonotype has only one observation. This chain links TRBV4-1 with TRBJ2-3, with D perhaps assigned TRBD1 or TRBD2 (5 bases each). Deletions cut 11 bases from V and 0 bases from J, with 18 bases between. Germline values: CDR1 MGHRA, CDR2 YSYEKL. The CDR3 length is 15 residues. CDR3 sequence (DNA): TGCGCCGGAGCTCGGGACGCAACTAGCACAGATACGCAGTATTTT. It encodes CAGARDATSTDTQYF.

To note about this clonotype: At one boundary the junction diverges from the germline segment, which might be a read error. CDR3 sequence: CASRAGERGYERYF. Written as DNA, the CDR3 is TGTGCCAGCAGAGCAGGGGAGCGGGGCTACGAGCGGTACTTC. This chain uses TRBV12-3 or TRBV12-4 with TRBJ2-7; tentatively, D is TRBD2 (7 bases). The CDR3 sequence is 14 residues long.

This chain joins TRBV27 and TRBJ2-7, with D possibly being TRBD1 (6 bases). From germline, CDR1 is MNHEY and CDR2 SMNVEV (reference sequence). This CDR3 contains 14 residues. The V gene lost 2 bases and the J gene lost 5 bases, with 13 bases spanning the gap. In nucleotides, the CDR3 is TGTGCCAGCAGTTTAATGGGGGCTCCGCACGAGCAGTACTTC. This encodes CASSLMGAPHEQYF.

The gene calls are TRBV2 and TRBJ1-5; unclear D gene. Trimming stripped 4 bases from V and 0 bases from J, with 10 bases between. CDR1 is SNHLY and CDR2 is FYNNEI in the germline V gene. The CDR3 spans 15 residues. CDR3 sequence: CASSGVAYSNQPQHF. The CDR3 DNA is TGTGCCAGCAGTGGGGTGGCTTATAGCAATCAGCCCCAGCATTTT.

The V and J genes are TRBV6-1 and TRBJ2-5; D may be TRBD1 or TRBD2 (5 bases each). The V gene lost 8 bases and the J gene lost 11 bases, with 21 bases spanning the gap. From germline, CDR1 is MNHNS and CDR2 SASEGT. This CDR3 region has 13 residues. The CDR3 reads CASRGPGVNEQYF. CDR3 DNA: TGTGCCAGCCGGGGCCCCGGGGTCAATGAGCAGTACTTC.

This clonotype was detected only a few times. The rearrangement joins TRBV6-6 to TRBJ2-2; D is perhaps TRBD2 (6 bases). The CDR3 totals 16 residues. Germline V gene lookup returns CDR1 MNHNY and CDR2 SVGAGI (reference sequence). The V and J ends lost 0 bases and 4 bases respectively, with 12 bases between them. The DNA of the CDR3 is TGTGCCAGCAGTTACTCGGTGATAGCGGCCACCGGGGAGCTGTTTTTT. This codes for CASSYSVIAATGELFF.

This chain joins TRBV11-2 and TRBJ2-2, with a tentative D call TRBD1 (6 bases). CDR1 is SGHAT, CDR2 FQNNGV, per germline. There are 16 residues in the CDR3. V was trimmed by 2 bases and J by 1 base, leaving 11 bases between them. The CDR3: CASSLYPGENTGELFF. DNA for the CDR3: TGTGCCAGCAGCTTATACCCAGGGGAGAACACCGGGGAGCTGTTTTTT. Looking up the rest from reference TRBV11-2 and TRBJ2-2 gives the full variable domain: EAGVAQSPRYKIIEKRQSVAFWCNPISGHATLYWYQQILGQGPKLLIQFQNNGVVDDSQLPKDRFSAERLKGVDSTLKIQPAKLEDSAVYLCASSLYPGENTGELFFGEGSRLTVL.

V gene TRBV29-1 combines with J gene TRBJ2-3; no definite D call. Germline lookup yields CDR1 SQVTM and CDR2 ANQGSEA. The CDR3 is made up of 13 amino acids. Deletions cut 8 bases from V and 1 base from J, with 13 bases between. The CDR3 coding sequence is TGCAGCCTAAGGGCCGGAGGCACAGATACGCAGTATTTT. It encodes CSLRAGGTDTQYF.

The rearrangement joins TRBV20-1 to TRBJ1-2; unclear D gene. This CDR3 is built from 8 residues. Germline CDR1 and CDR2: DFQATT and SNEGSKA (reference sequence). Here the CDR3 reads CSTYGYTF. The DNA of the CDR3 is TGCAGCACCTATGGCTACACCTTC.

V gene TRBV28 combines with J gene TRBJ2-5; 10 positions agree with TRBD2. The CDR3 runs 14 residues. CDR1 and CDR2 (germline): MDHEN, SYDVKM. After removal of 7 bases from V and 11 bases from J, the junction contained 13 bases not matched to a gene. This chain's CDR3 is CASTWTSGLSEQYF. In DNA form, the CDR3 reads TGTGCCAGCACCTGGACTAGCGGCTTGAGTGAGCAGTACTTC.

V usage is TRBV5-1 and J usage is TRBJ2-1, with 9 bases identical to TRBD2. The germline V gene has CDR1 SGHRS and CDR2 YFSETQ. The CDR3 is 15 residues long. Losses at the gene ends were 1 base for V and 6 bases for J; bases not matched to a gene: 5. CDR3 loop: CASSLIAGGLNEQFF. The CDR3 DNA follows: TGCGCCAGCAGCTTGATCGCGGGGGGGCTCAATGAGCAGTTCTTC. Filled out from reference TRBV5-1 and TRBJ2-1, the complete variable domain reads KAGVTQTPRYLIKTRGQQVTLSCSPISGHRSVSWYQQTPGQGLQFLFEYFSETQRNKGNFPGRFSGRQFSNSRSEMNVSTLELGDSALYLCASSLIAGGLNEQFFGPGTRLTVL.